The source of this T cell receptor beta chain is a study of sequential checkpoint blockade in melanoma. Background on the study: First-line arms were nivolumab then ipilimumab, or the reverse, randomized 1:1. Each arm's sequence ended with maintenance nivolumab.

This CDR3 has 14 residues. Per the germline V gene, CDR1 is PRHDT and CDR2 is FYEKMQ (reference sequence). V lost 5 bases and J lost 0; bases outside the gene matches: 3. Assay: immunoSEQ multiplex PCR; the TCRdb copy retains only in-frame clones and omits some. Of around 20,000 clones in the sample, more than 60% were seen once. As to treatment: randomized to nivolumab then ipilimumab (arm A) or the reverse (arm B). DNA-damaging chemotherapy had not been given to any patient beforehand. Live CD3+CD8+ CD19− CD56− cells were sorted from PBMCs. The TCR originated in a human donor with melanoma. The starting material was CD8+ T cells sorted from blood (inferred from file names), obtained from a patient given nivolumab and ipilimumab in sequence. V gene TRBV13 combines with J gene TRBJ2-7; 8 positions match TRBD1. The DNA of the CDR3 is TGTGCCAGCAGCCGGGGACAGGCCTCCTACGAGCAGTACTTC. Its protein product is CASSRGQASYEQYF.